This T cell receptor beta chain stems from a study of Ad26.COV2.S vaccination and SARS-CoV-2 variants. Profiled with immunoSEQ multiplex PCR; TCRdb holds only in-frame clones, not every one. This table holds about 480,000 clones, around nine tenths found once. Stated treatment: about 20 received Ad26.COV2.S at low or high dose, single or two shots; 5 received placebo; per-sample allocation not given. Sampling took place 63 days after the first vaccine or placebo injection. Per germline, CDR1 ENHRY and CDR2 SYGVKD. This CDR3 has 14 amino acids. V was cut by 10 bases and J by 2 bases, with 17 bases left in between.

The sample consisted of peripheral blood, taken in a trial of Ad26.COV2.S vaccine versus placebo. The origin of this receptor is a person between 18 and 59 years old who received the Ad26.COV2.S COVID-19 vaccine or a placebo. The rearrangement links TRBV10-3 to TRBJ1-2; no clear D gene. The DNA for the CDR3 is TGTGCCAGCAACGTCGGAGTCAGCAACTATGGCTACACCTTC. Translating it yields CASNVGVSNYGYTF.